Following are 2 T cell receptor beta chains from one sample sequenced in a study of OX40 agonist ivuxolimab in advanced cancers. Assay: immunoSEQ multiplex PCR; the TCRdb copy retains only in-frame clones and omits some. In the table there are 90,000 to 120,000 clones, 75% to 95% of which are singletons. The sequencing here drew on CD4+ or CD8+ T cells sorted from blood, taken in a trial of the OX40 agonist ivuxolimab. The receptors originated from an adult with an advanced solid tumor such as melanoma, head and neck, liver or kidney cancer.

The CDR3 loop is CASSPRTGTSNEKLFF. The CDR3 nucleotides read TGTGCCAGTAGTCCTCGGACAGGGACAAGTAATGAAAAACTGTTTTTT. The chain is built from TRBV19 and TRBJ1-4; 8 nucleotides match TRBD1. The ends lost 5 bases at V and 4 bases at J; junction bases unmatched: 9. CDR1 is LNHDA, CDR2 SQIVND, per germline (reference sequence). The CDR3 has 16 amino acids. Based on the CDR3 plus reference TRBV19 and TRBJ1-4, the full variable domain is DGGITQSPKYLFRKEGQNVTLSCEQNLNHDAMYWYRQDPGQGLRLIYYSQIVNDFQKGDIAEGYSVSREKKESFPLTVTSAQKNPTAFYLCASSPRTGTSNEKLFFGSGTQLSVL.

This sequence joins TRBV29-1 and TRBJ2-3; 8 bases line up with TRBD1. Germline CDR1 and CDR2: SQVTM and ANQGSEA. V lost 7 bases, J lost 3 bases, and 3 bases stayed unmatched. CDR3 length equals 12 residues. The CDR3 DNA sequence: TGCAGCGCCGGACAGGGAACAGATACGCAGTATTTT. It specifies CSAGQGTDTQYF.